The clone carrying this T cell receptor (beta chain) has a handful of counts. As yet, its antigen is unknown. The DNA is left out, because the CDR3 cannot be placed on it with certainty; the CDR3 is given as TCRdb lists it. The data originate from a study of T-cell reconstitution after alpha-beta-depleted transplantation in children. Regarding the study as a whole: The main origin of T-cell counts and diversity one year after transplant was newly produced T cells. The study traced high day-60 TCRbeta diversity in some patients to surviving recipient T cells and thymic progenitors. Several hundred expanded graft clones reportedly gave rise to the alpha-beta T cells present about two months after transplant.

Construction of the TCRbeta library involved unique molecular identifiers. TCRdb redid the calling of the PCR reads with MiXCR, one entry per CDR3 protein. Among nearly 200,000 distinct CDR3 sequences listed, 6.3% were seen once. The CDR3 comprises 15 residues, both ends counted. The clonotype was recovered from a girl in the first two years of life with combined immunodeficiency, due to receive a stem cell transplant. The rearrangement joins TRBV7-5 to TRBJ2-3. TRBV7-5 is a pseudogene. Here the sequenced sample was PBMCs, taken before TCRalphabeta/CD19-depleted stem cell transplant. The CDR3 spells CISVSEAMSTDTQYF.